Listed below are T cell receptor beta chains from one sample, sequenced in a study of a mutant IDH1 vaccine in newly diagnosed glioma. The assay was immunoSEQ multiplex PCR, and TCRdb's table has in-frame clones only and misses some. The sample contains some 50,000 clones, about 81% of which appear only once. Antigens for these TCRs are unknown. The sequencing here drew on PBMCs, taken from a glioma patient whose treatment included an IDH1 peptide vaccine. The receptors shown here come from a woman aged 30 to 39 with glioma. Some clones in this sample may be carry-over from other donors' samples. Both conserved end residues are part of each CDR3. D genes are given only for firm matches. A row's size may be missing; if present it is once, few, many or a size class.

>TRBJ2-7|few|.|TRBV6-5
CASSYSNQGGTYEQYF
TGTGCCAGCAGTTACTCGAATCAGGGGGGGACCTACGAGCAGTACTTC
>TRBJ1-1|.|.|TRBV29-1
CSAWTGHTEAFF
TGCAGCGCTTGGACCGGCCACACTGAAGCTTTCTTT
>TRBJ2-3|.|.|TRBV6-5
CASSYSVVLTDTQYF
TGTGCCAGCAGTTACTCAGTAGTCCTCACAGATACGCAGTATTTT
>TRBJ1-5|.|TRBD1|TRBV2
CASRNGQGRQPQHF
TGTGCCAGCAGAAACGGACAGGGAAGGCAGCCCCAGCATTTT
>TRBJ1-6|.|TRBD1|TRBV5-6
CASSIRQGGSYNSPLHF
TGTGCCAGCAGCATACGACAGGGAGGGTCCTATAATTCACCCCTCCACTTT
>TRBJ2-1|.|.|TRBV14
CASSPLVGPGSHEQFF
TGTGCCAGCAGCCCTCTCGTTGGACCTGGATCTCATGAGCAGTTCTTC
>TRBJ2-7|.|TRBD2|TRBV10-3
CAISVTGGAGEQYF
TGTGCCATCAGTGTGACGGGGGGAGCTGGGGAGCAGTACTTC
>TRBJ2-7|.|TRBD2|TRBV28
CASSFFSLRGYEQYF
TGTGCCAGCAGTTTTTTCTCACTGCGGGGGTACGAGCAGTACTTC
>TRBJ2-7|.|TRBD2|TRBV5-1
CASSRSGMSYEQYF
TGCGCCAGCAGCCGTAGCGGGATGTCCTACGAGCAGTACTTC
>TRBJ2-7|.|TRBD2|TRBV29-1
CSVRGSPSGRAKNEQYF
TGCAGCGTTAGGGGGAGTCCTAGCGGGAGGGCAAAGAACGAGCAGTACTTC
>TRBJ1-5|.|.|TRBV15
CATSRVSSGLDQPQHF
TGTGCCACCAGCAGAGTGTCCTCAGGATTGGATCAGCCCCAGCATTTT
>TRBJ2-1|once|.|TRBV19
CASNTGGFNEQFF
TGTGCCAGTAACACTGGAGGGTTCAATGAGCAGTTCTTC
>TRBJ2-1|once|TRBD1|TRBV14
CASRRTGVGSYNEQFF
TGTGCCAGCAGACGGACAGGGGTAGGCTCCTACAATGAGCAGTTCTTC
>TRBJ2-2|.|.|TRBV5-4
CASNWGGVGELFF
TGTGCCTCCAACTGGGGCGGGGTAGGGGAGCTGTTTTTT
>TRBJ2-3|.|.|TRBV14
CASSPTGRWGTDTQYF
TGTGCCAGCAGCCCTACCGGGAGATGGGGCACAGATACGCAGTATTTT
>TRBJ2-2|.|.|TRBV11-3
CASSPQGNTGELFF
TGTGCCAGCAGCCCCCAGGGAAACACCGGGGAGCTGTTTTTT
>TRBJ2-2|.|.|TRBV5-5
CASSLDPGRAGELFF
TGTGCCAGCAGCTTGGATCCGGGTCGGGCCGGGGAGCTGTTTTTT
>TRBJ2-7|.|TRBD2|TRBV5-6
CASSPGPGGSREQYF
TGTGCCAGCAGCCCGGGGCCGGGGGGTTCCCGGGAGCAGTACTTC
>TRBJ2-1|.|.|TRBV15
CATSFPEYNEQFF
TGTGCCACCAGCTTTCCAGAGTACAATGAGCAGTTCTTC
>TRBJ1-2|.|TRBD1|TRBV5-5
CASSLITWTGDVGYTF
TGTGCCAGCAGCTTGATCACCTGGACAGGGGACGTTGGCTACACCTTC
>TRBJ2-5|.|TRBD2|TRBV10-3
CAISERAGSGSVETQYF
TGTGCCATCAGTGAGCGGGCGGGTAGCGGGAGTGTGGAGACCCAGTACTTC
>TRBJ1-1|few|.|TRBV5-1
CASSFGQRQGTEAFF
TGCGCCAGCAGCTTCGGACAGCGTCAGGGGACTGAAGCTTTCTTT
>TRBJ2-1|.|TRBD2|TRBV19
CASSIANSGTGPYNEQFF
TGTGCCAGTAGTATAGCCAATAGCGGGACGGGCCCCTACAATGAGCAGTTCTTC
>TRBJ1-1|.|.|TRBV19
CASSLRRLDDTEAFF
TGTGCCAGTAGTCTAAGACGGCTTGATGACACTGAAGCTTTCTTT
>TRBJ1-2|.|.|TRBV4-1
CASSQEGIDYGYTF
TGCGCCAGCAGCCAAGAAGGGATTGACTATGGCTACACCTTC
>TRBJ2-1|.|.|TRBV5-1
CASSPYRVSYNEQFF
TGCGCCAGCAGCCCTTACAGGGTGTCCTACAATGAGCAGTTCTTC
>TRBJ2-7|.|TRBD2|TRBV5-6
CASSLRAREPSYEQYF
TGTGCCAGCAGCTTAAGGGCGCGGGAGCCCAGCTACGAGCAGTACTTC
>TRBJ1-2|.|.|TRBV6-6
CASSYRGTIYGYTF
TGTGCCAGCAGTTACAGGGGAACGATCTATGGCTACACCTTC
>TRBJ2-3|once|TRBD2|TRBV27
CASSLERESTDTQYF
TGTGCCAGCAGTTTGGAGCGGGAGAGCACAGATACGCAGTATTTT
>TRBJ2-7|.|.|TRBV6-5
CASSYGTVRDEQYF
TGTGCCAGCAGTTACGGGACGGTTAGGGACGAGCAGTACTTC
>TRBJ1-1|.|.|TRBV6-1
CASSDQGVNTEAFF
TGTGCCAGCAGTGACCAGGGCGTGAACACTGAAGCTTTCTTT
>TRBJ2-7|.|.|TRBV6-6
CASSRISGFNYEQYF
TGTGCCAGCAGTCGTATCTCGGGGTTCAACTACGAGCAGTACTTC
>TRBJ2-7|.|.|TRBV11-2
CASSPRGKRTSSYEQYF
TGTGCCAGCAGCCCGCGAGGAAAGCGTACGAGCTCCTACGAGCAGTACTTC
>TRBJ2-7|once|.|TRBV9
CASSVDGTMDYEQYF
TGTGCCAGCAGCGTAGATGGGACAATGGACTACGAGCAGTACTTC
>TRBJ1-1|.|TRBD1|TRBV7-9
CASSFRDRGLGAEAFF
TGTGCCAGCAGCTTCCGGGACAGGGGGCTCGGCGCTGAAGCTTTCTTT
>TRBJ2-7|.|.|TRBV6-5
CASSSQGYEQYF
TGTGCCAGCAGTTCACAGGGCTACGAGCAGTACTTC
>TRBJ2-7|.|TRBD2|TRBV7-6
CASSFGRGDIVEQYF
TGTGCCAGCAGCTTCGGGCGGGGGGATATAGTCGAGCAGTACTTC
>TRBJ2-1|.|TRBD2|TRBV11-2
CASSLEGQRERNEQFF
TGTGCCAGCAGCTTAGAAGGCCAGCGGGAGAGGAATGAGCAGTTCTTC
>TRBJ2-7|.|TRBD2|TRBV7-9
CASASSGSGGSLEQYF
TGTGCCAGCGCTTCTAGCGGGAGTGGAGGGTCTCTCGAGCAGTACTTC
>TRBJ1-5|once|.|TRBV7-8
CASAPGDNQPQHF
TGTGCCAGCGCACCGGGGGACAATCAGCCCCAGCATTTT
>TRBJ1-1|once|TRBD1|TRBV19
CASHETGTGGIRTEAFF
TGTGCCAGTCACGAAACCGGGACAGGGGGTATAAGGACTGAAGCTTTCTTT
>TRBJ1-2|.|.|TRBV19
CASRTQDRSNYGYTF
TGTGCCAGTAGGACGCAGGACCGTTCTAACTATGGCTACACCTTC
>TRBJ2-2|.|.|TRBV5-5
CASSFSRTGTNTGELFF
TGTGCCAGCAGCTTCTCTCGGACTGGGACGAACACCGGGGAGCTGTTTTTT
>TRBJ2-7|.|TRBD1|TRBV11-2
CASSLGQGGYEQYF
TGTGCCAGCAGCCTCGGACAGGGTGGGTACGAGCAGTACTTC
>TRBJ1-5|.|.|TRBV21-1
CASSKGEGTGKNQPQHF
TGTGCCAGCAGCAAAGGGGAGGGGACAGGGAAGAATCAGCCCCAGCATTTT